The 24 T cell receptor beta chains given below trace back to one sample, sequenced in a study of blood T cell repertoires in COVID-19. The assay was immunoSEQ multiplex PCR, and TCRdb's table has in-frame clones only and misses some. The table lists 150,000 to 190,000 clones, approximately 79% of them singletons. The specimen sequenced was PBMCs or T cells enriched from blood (not recorded which). The receptor set was obtained from a man aged 50 or older who had recovered from COVID-19.

The gene calls are TRBV9 and TRBJ1-3; the D gene is possibly TRBD1 (5 bases). Germline values: CDR1 SGDLS, CDR2 YYNGEE. Trimming stripped 3 bases from V and 4 bases from J, with 14 bases between. The CDR3 consists of 15 residues. Here the CDR3 reads CASSAGPGSGNTIYF. For the CDR3, the DNA is TGTGCCAGCAGCGCCGGACCAGGGTCCGGAAACACCATATATTTT.

This clone was found many times. The V call is TRBV7-9, the J call TRBJ2-2; D ambiguous. CDR3 length: 14 amino acids. V lost 0 bases and J 2 bases, leaving 4 bases between the germline ends. CDR1 and CDR2 (germline): SEHNR, FQNEAQ (reference sequence). The CDR3 DNA sequence: TGTGCCAGCAGCTTAGCCCTAAACACCGGGGAGCTGTTTTTT. This gives the protein CASSLALNTGELFF.

The rearrangement links TRBV2 to TRBJ2-1; D might be TRBD2 (6 bases). CDR3 length equals 15 residues. CDR1 and CDR2 from the germline V gene are SNHLY and FYNNEI. Trimming shortened V by 4 bases and J by 7 bases, and 17 bases separated the two germline ends. The CDR3 nucleotides are TGTGCCAGCAGTGCGGTTAGCGGTACAAGAAATGAGCAGTTCTTC. Translation: CASSAVSGTRNEQFF. The whole variable domain, filled in from reference TRBV2 and TRBJ2-1, reads EPEVTQTPSHQVTQMGQEVILRCVPISNHLYFYWYRQILGQKVEFLVSFYNNEISEKSEIFDDQFSVERPDGSNFTLKIRSTKLEDSAMYFCASSAVSGTRNEQFFGPGTRLTVL.

This clone was counted only a few times. This chain connects TRBV10-1 to TRBJ2-4, with TRBD1 as a possible D gene (5 bases). V shed 3 bases and J shed 0 bases, with 12 bases lying between them. The germline V gene has CDR1 WNHNN and CDR2 SYGVQD (reference sequence). The CDR3 runs to 16 residues. The CDR3 reads CASSERERGAKNIQYF. CDR3 in DNA: TGCGCCAGCAGTGAACGAGAAAGGGGAGCCAAAAACATTCAGTACTTC.

The chain couples TRBV6-5 to TRBJ2-2; a possible D gene is TRBD2 (7 bases). The CDR3 extends over 15 amino acids. Germline assignment: CDR1 MNHEY and CDR2 SVGAGI. Trimming took off 6 bases at V and 4 bases at J, with 15 bases between the two ends. CDR3 bases: TGTGCCAGCAGGCCCCCGGGGGGCCCCACCGGGGAGCTGTTTTTT. The encoded protein is CASRPPGGPTGELFF.

This clone appeared once. V gene TRBV6-1 combines with J gene TRBJ2-7; D is possibly TRBD2 (5 bases). Trimming cost V 0 bases and J 3 bases, with 6 bases left between them. This CDR3 has 13 residues. In germline, CDR1 is MNHNS, CDR2 SASEGT. Here the CDR3 DNA reads TGTGCCAGCAGTGAAGCTGGACTCTACGAGCAGTACTTC. Residues: CASSEAGLYEQYF.

The J gene is TRBJ1-3, the V gene TRBV5-8, with 7 positions matching TRBD1. This CDR3 region has 15 residues. Germline V CDR1 and CDR2: SGHTS, YDEGEE. V shed 0 bases, J shed 8 bases, and the junction held 8 bases outside the gene matches. DNA of the CDR3: TGTGCCAGCAGCTTGGCGGGCAGGGGGAGTGACACCATATATTTT. Amino acids: CASSLAGRGSDTIYF. The variable domain in full, with the rest retrieved from reference TRBV5-8 and TRBJ1-3, is EAGVTQSPTHLIKTRGQQATLRCSPISGHTSVYWYQQALGLGLQFLLWYDEGEERNRGNFPPRFSGRQFPNYSSELNVNALELEDSALYLCASSLAGRGSDTIYFGEGSWLTVV.

The chain couples TRBV5-1 to TRBJ1-2; D is possibly TRBD1 (5 bases). CDR1 and CDR2 from the germline V gene are SGHRS and YFSETQ. CDR3 size: 16 residues. V was pared by 2 bases and J by 6 bases, with 20 bases between. The CDR3 DNA reads TGCGCCAGCAGCTTTGACAGCCAAATGGTTCTGGATGGCTACACCTTC. Its translation is CASSFDSQMVLDGYTF.

The rearrangement uses TRBV7-6 and TRBJ2-1; 9 nucleotides align to TRBD1. V was pared by 5 bases and J by 0 bases, with 8 bases of the junction left unmatched. Germline lookup yields CDR1 SGHVS and CDR2 FNYEAQ. CDR3 size: 17 residues. The DNA for the CDR3 is TGTGCCAGCAGCACAATGACAGGGGGAGGCTCCTACAATGAGCAGTTCTTC. It encodes CASSTMTGGGSYNEQFF. The full variable domain, its missing parts supplied by reference TRBV7-6 and TRBJ2-1, is GAGVSQSPRYKVTKRGQDVALRCDPISGHVSLYWYRQALGQGPEFLTYFNYEAQQDKSGLPNDRFSAERPEGSISTLTIQRTEQRDSAMYRCASSTMTGGGSYNEQFFGPGTRLTVL.

The chain has TRBV12-3 or TRBV12-4 and TRBJ2-7; maybe TRBD1 (6 bases). V was cut by 7 bases and J by 3 bases, with 13 bases left in between. The CDR3 runs 13 residues. This CDR3 reads CASTAKQGYEQYF. In DNA, the CDR3 is TGTGCCAGCACCGCCAAACAGGGCTACGAGCAGTACTTC.

The V gene is TRBV5-1, the J gene TRBJ1-4, with D possibly being TRBD1 (5 bases). The CDR3 consists of 14 residues. The germline V gene has CDR1 SGHRS and CDR2 YFSETQ. V lost 1 base to trimming and J lost 7 bases, with 11 bases between them. The CDR3 here is CASSLPGRGEKLFF. The CDR3 DNA reads as TGCGCCAGCAGCTTGCCAGGGCGGGGTGAAAAACTGTTTTTT.

The V and J genes are TRBV5-4 and TRBJ2-7; 9 nucleotides line up with TRBD1. Germline V CDR1 and CDR2: SGHNT, YYREEE (reference sequence). CDR3 length equals 14 residues. Trimming removed 2 bases from V and 2 bases from J; junction bases left unmatched: 2. Here the CDR3 reads CASSLGDRAYEQYF. The CDR3 nucleotides read TGTGCCAGCAGCTTAGGGGACAGGGCCTACGAGCAGTACTTC.

The chain is built from TRBV6-5 and TRBJ2-3; 10 bases line up with TRBD2. Per the germline V gene, CDR1 is MNHEY and CDR2 is SVGAGI. V shed 6 bases, J shed 3 bases, and the junction held 6 bases outside the gene matches. The CDR3 has 15 amino acids. CDR3 nucleotides: TGTGCCAGCAGCTATAGCGGGGGGCGGACAGATACGCAGTATTTT. Protein: CASSYSGGRTDTQYF.

A single count supports this clone. The chain recombines TRBV5-4 with TRBJ2-1, with 10 bases fitting TRBD1. With 4 bases clipped from V and 4 bases from J, the junction kept 5 bases outside the gene matches. Germline V lookup: CDR1 SGHNT, CDR2 YYREEE (reference sequence). The CDR3 is 15 residues long. The CDR3 protein is CASSADRGPYNEQFF. The CDR3 DNA reads as TGTGCCAGCAGCGCCGACAGGGGGCCTTACAATGAGCAGTTCTTC.

This clone has a count of ten or more. This chain joins TRBV2 and TRBJ1-1; D is ambiguous. Deletions cut 7 bases from V and 1 base from J, with 10 bases between. In germline, CDR1 is SNHLY, CDR2 FYNNEI. The length of the CDR3 is 13 residues. In nucleotides, the CDR3 is TGTGCCAGCACCAAGGAGGGGAACACTGAAGCTTTCTTT. It encodes CASTKEGNTEAFF.

The V gene is TRBV2, the J gene TRBJ2-7, with 14 nucleotides matching TRBD2. J lost 0 bases, V lost 8 bases, and 3 bases had no gene match. The CDR3 consists of 15 residues. The germline V gene has CDR1 SNHLY and CDR2 FYNNEI. CDR3 DNA sequence: TGTGCCAGCGGGGGACTAGCGGGGGCCTCCTACGAGCAGTACTTC. Its translation is CASGGLAGASYEQYF.

The chain couples TRBV6-5 to TRBJ2-2, with D tentatively TRBD2 (5 bases). The germline V gene encodes CDR1 MNHEY and CDR2 SVGAGI. V was pared by 4 bases and J by 7 bases, with 10 bases between. The CDR3 sequence is 13 residues long. DNA for the CDR3: TGTGCCAGCAGTTCAGGACTTTACGGGGAGCTGTTTTTT. Amino acid sequence: CASSSGLYGELFF.

The rearrangement links TRBV3-1 (or the pseudogene TRBV3-2) to TRBJ1-2; D ambiguous. The CDR3 is 12 residues long. Germline lookup yields CDR1 LGHDT and CDR2 YNNKEL (reference sequence). The germline V and J ends were trimmed by 1 base and 7 bases, with 7 bases remaining between them. CDR3 protein: CASSQARVGYTF. The CDR3 DNA is TGTGCCAGCAGCCAAGCCCGGGTTGGCTACACCTTC.

The genes are TRBV7-9 and TRBJ2-3; 7 bases agree with TRBD1. Germline loops: CDR1 SEHNR, CDR2 FQNEAQ (reference sequence). The length of the CDR3 is 15 residues. Trimming took 4 bases from V and 0 from J; bases not matched to a gene: 4. CDR3: CASSSGQASTDTQYF. The DNA for the CDR3 is TGTGCCAGCAGCTCCGGACAGGCTAGCACAGATACGCAGTATTTT.

A note on this clone: Within the sample, other DNA sequences also encode this same CDR3. This chain uses TRBV11-2 with TRBJ2-1; the D gene is possibly TRBD2 (5 bases). V was shortened by 0 bases and J by 7 bases, with 7 bases between the two germline ends. Germline V CDR1 and CDR2: SGHAT, FQNNGV. The CDR3 consists of 13 residues. CDR3: CASSLDRGNEQFF. DNA of the CDR3: TGTGCCAGCAGCTTAGATCGCGGGAATGAGCAGTTCTTC.

The rearrangement joins TRBV5-5 to TRBJ2-7; weak D call: TRBD1 (5 bases). Trimming left V 4 bases short and J 5 bases short, with 16 bases between. Germline loops: CDR1 SGHKS, CDR2 YYEKEE (reference sequence). The CDR3 is made up of 14 amino acids. The CDR3 region is CASSDFRDPDEQYF. The CDR3, as DNA: TGTGCCAGCAGCGATTTCAGGGATCCTGACGAGCAGTACTTC.

A note on this clone: This same CDR3 is encoded by further DNA sequences in the sample. The genes are TRBV19 and TRBJ2-7; 11 bases are a match to TRBD1. The CDR3 is made up of 14 amino acids. Germline assignment: CDR1 LNHDA and CDR2 SQIVND (reference sequence). The ends lost 5 bases at V and 4 bases at J; junction bases unmatched: 4. In nucleotides, the CDR3 is TGTGCCAGTAGTCTCGGACAGGGGGCTTACGAGCAGTACTTC. This sequence encodes CASSLGQGAYEQYF.

In this sample, this clone turned up a few times. This rearrangement joins TRBV2 to TRBJ2-7, with 7 nucleotides matching TRBD1. V was clipped by 6 bases and J by 7 bases; unmatched bases: 6. The germline gives CDR1 SNHLY, CDR2 FYNNEI. The CDR3 length is 12 residues. The CDR3 DNA reads TGTGCCAGCAGGACGGACAGGTGGGAGCAGTACTTC. Translating gives CASRTDRWEQYF. The full variable domain, in which reference TRBV2 and TRBJ2-7 provide the parts outside the CDR3, is EPEVTQTPSHQVTQMGQEVILRCVPISNHLYFYWYRQILGQKVEFLVSFYNNEISEKSEIFDDQFSVERPDGSNFTLKIRSTKLEDSAMYFCASRTDRWEQYFGPGTRLTVT.

This clone showed up just once. The V gene is TRBV9, the J gene TRBJ2-2; 7 nucleotides line up with TRBD2. Germline CDR1 is SGDLS and CDR2 is YYNGEE. After removal of 3 bases from V and 6 bases from J, the junction contained 8 bases not matched to a gene. The length of the CDR3 is 15 residues. The CDR3: CASSERLADPGELFF. The CDR3, as DNA: TGTGCCAGCAGCGAAAGACTAGCAGACCCCGGGGAGCTGTTTTTT.